The present TCR beta chain was sequenced within a study of shared clonotypes between healthy human individuals. Study outcomes and limitations: With a handful of donors compared, approximately 5.5% of naive CD4 clonotypes were shared.

The protocol was immunoSEQ multiplex PCR, while the TCRdb copy is restricted to in-frame clones and leaves out a portion. The table records over a million clones, about 80% of them present only once. This clone was seen a few times. Its antigen is unidentified. The receptor's source is a man between 18 and 35 years old in good health. Some clones in this sample may be carry-over from other donors' samples. The sequenced material came from memory CD4+ T cells from PBMCs. Stated subset: CD45RA-negative fraction.

The CDR3, as DNA: TGTGCCAGCAGCCACACTAGCGGGAACTCTGGGGCCAACGTCCTGACTTTC. Translation gives CASSHTSGNSGANVLTF. The rearrangement links TRBV11-2 to TRBJ2-6; 10 bases fit TRBD2. This CDR3 has 17 residues. V trimming: 5 bases; J trimming: 0 bases; junction bases outside the gene matches: 4. Germline V gene data show CDR1 as SGHAT and CDR2 as FQNNGV. Full variable domain (rest looked up from reference TRBV11-2 and TRBJ2-6): EAGVAQSPRYKIIEKRQSVAFWCNPISGHATLYWYQQILGQGPKLLIQFQNNGVVDDSQLPKDRFSAERLKGVDSTLKIQPAKLEDSAVYLCASSHTSGNSGANVLTFGAGSRLTVL.